A single T cell receptor beta chain is shown here with its context. Seattle-derived patients entered the study during active infection and were followed longitudinally. This specimen belongs to a study of blood T cell repertoires in COVID-19. Study in general: The cDNA or gDNA used as material had been derived from T cells, B-cell-depleted T cells, or PBMCs.

CDR1 is MDHEN, CDR2 SYDVKM, per germline. This CDR3 has 11 residues. Trimming stripped 8 bases from V and 0 bases from J, with 5 bases between. Under the authors' procedure: It was from reference gene primer amplification that nucleated cell counts were estimated. Using immunoSEQ multiplex PCR, the repertoire was profiled, and TCRdb retains in-frame clones only, with some absent. V and J calls plus clone size are reproduced from that table; the DNA served to infer D and trimming. The sample contains 330,000 or so clones, around nine tenths of which appear only once. Sequences were obtained from peripheral blood. The receptor was derived from a woman aged 60-75 years with COVID-19, enrolled during active disease. This rearrangement joins TRBV28 to TRBJ2-7; D might be TRBD2 (5 bases). The CDR3 is CASGLSYEQYF. The CDR3, as DNA: TGTGCCAGCGGACTCTCCTACGAGCAGTACTTC.